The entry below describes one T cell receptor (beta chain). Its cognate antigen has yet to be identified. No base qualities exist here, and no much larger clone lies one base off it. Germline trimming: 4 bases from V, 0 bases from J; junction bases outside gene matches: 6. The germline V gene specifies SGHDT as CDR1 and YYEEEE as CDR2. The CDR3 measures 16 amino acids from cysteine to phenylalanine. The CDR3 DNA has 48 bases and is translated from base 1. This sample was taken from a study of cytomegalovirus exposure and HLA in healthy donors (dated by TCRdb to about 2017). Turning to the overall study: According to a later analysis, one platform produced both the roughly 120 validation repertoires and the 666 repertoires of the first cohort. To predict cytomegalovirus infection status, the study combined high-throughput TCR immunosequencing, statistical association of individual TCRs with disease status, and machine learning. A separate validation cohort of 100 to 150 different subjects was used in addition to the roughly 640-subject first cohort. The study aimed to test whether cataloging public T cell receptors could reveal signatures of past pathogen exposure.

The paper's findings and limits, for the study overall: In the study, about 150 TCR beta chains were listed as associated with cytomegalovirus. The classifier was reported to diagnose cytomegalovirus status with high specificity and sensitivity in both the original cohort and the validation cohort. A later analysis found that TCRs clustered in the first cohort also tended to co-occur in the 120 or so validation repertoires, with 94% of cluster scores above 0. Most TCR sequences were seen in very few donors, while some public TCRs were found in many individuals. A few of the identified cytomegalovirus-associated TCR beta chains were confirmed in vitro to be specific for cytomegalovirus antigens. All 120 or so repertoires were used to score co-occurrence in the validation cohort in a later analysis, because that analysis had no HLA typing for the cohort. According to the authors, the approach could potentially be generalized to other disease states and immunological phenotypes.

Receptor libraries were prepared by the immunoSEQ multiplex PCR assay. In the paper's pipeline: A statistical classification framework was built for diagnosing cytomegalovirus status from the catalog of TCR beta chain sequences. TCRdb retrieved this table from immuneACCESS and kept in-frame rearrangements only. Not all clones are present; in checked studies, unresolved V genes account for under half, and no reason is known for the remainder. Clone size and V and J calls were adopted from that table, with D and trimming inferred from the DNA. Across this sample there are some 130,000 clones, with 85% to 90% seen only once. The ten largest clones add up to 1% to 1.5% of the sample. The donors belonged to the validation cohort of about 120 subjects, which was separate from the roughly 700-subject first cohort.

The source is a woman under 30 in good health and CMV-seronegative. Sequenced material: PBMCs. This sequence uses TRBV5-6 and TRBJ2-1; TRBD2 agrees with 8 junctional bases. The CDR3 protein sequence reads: CASSPTGGSSYNEQFF. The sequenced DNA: TGTGCCAGCAGCCCCACGGGGGGGAGCTCCTACAATGAGCAGTTCTTC. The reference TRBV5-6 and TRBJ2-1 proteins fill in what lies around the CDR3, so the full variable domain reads DAGVTQSPTHLIKTRGQQVTLRCSPKSGHDTVSWYQQALGQGPQFIFQYYEEEERQRGNFPDRFSGHQFPNYSSELNVNALLLGDSALYLCASSPTGGSSYNEQFFGPGTRLTVL.